These T cell receptor beta chains were read from a single sample in a study of blood T cells in healthy people across ages. A single record per CDR3 protein comes from TCRdb applying MiXCR to the 5' RACE reads. The sample carries approximately 800,000 distinct CDR3 sequences, about 45% recorded once. The material sequenced was blood. The receptor set was obtained from a man older than 75 in good health. Both conserved end residues are part of each CDR3. For some rows the clone size is stated as once, few or many, or as a class when expanded; others skip it.

j_gene | v_gene | abundance | CDR3aa
TRBJ2-3 | TRBV15 | . | CATSRGQGYLGTDTQYF
TRBJ1-5 | TRBV12-3/TRBV12-4 | . | CASSLNGRQPQHF
TRBJ2-1 | TRBV20-1 | once | CSARDRRRNSYNEQFF
TRBJ2-3 | TRBV28 | . | CASSLPGQGGTQYF
TRBJ1-1 | TRBV12-3/TRBV12-4 | once | CASRMTEDTEAFF
. | TRBV5-1 | . | CASSPDYYEQYF
TRBJ2-1 | TRBV5-1 | . | CASSFRPGLGLEEQFF
TRBJ2-5 | TRBV29-1 | . | CSVSTGVTETQYF
TRBJ1-1 | TRBV5-6 | . | CASSPETALNTEAFF
TRBJ2-7 | TRBV7-2 | few | CASSLQPGTLSYEQYF
TRBJ2-7 | TRBV29-1 | many | CSVEDRGTGVLYEQYF
TRBJ2-3 | TRBV6-5 | . | CASSYRQGADTQYF
TRBJ2-6 | TRBV2 | once | CASWRSRWSGANVLTF
TRBJ2-5 | TRBV7-2 | . | CASSLAGGTQGETQYF
TRBJ2-1 | TRBV5-5 | few | CASSLAVRQYNEQFF
TRBJ2-2 | TRBV29-1 | . | CSASSGQAGELFF
TRBJ2-7 | TRBV3-1 | . | CASSEGLAVDYEQYF
TRBJ2-7 | TRBV28 | few | CASSPSGRYEQYF
TRBJ2-7 | TRBV10-3 | . | CAISDRGSSYEQYF
TRBJ2-5 | TRBV4-1 | . | CASSQRVVGGHQETQYF
TRBJ2-6 | TRBV29-1 | . | CSVGPGILGGANVLTF
TRBJ2-3 | TRBV24-1 | . | CATSDSAEYSTDTQYF
TRBJ1-2 | TRBV7-9 | few | CASSLGWRSSYGYTF
TRBJ1-5 | TRBV12-3/TRBV12-4 | . | CASSPSRDPSNQPQHF
TRBJ2-7 | TRBV20-1 | . | CSASPSGSWYEQYF
TRBJ2-1 | TRBV12-3/TRBV12-4 | . | CAIGTGTYNEQFF
TRBJ2-4 | TRBV18 | . | CVSSPSRGEQYF
TRBJ2-3 | TRBV7-2 | . | CASSLLGLSGDTQYF
TRBJ1-1 | TRBV15 | . | CATSRIGTGKSYEAFF
TRBJ2-1 | TRBV7-3 | many | CASSAGTYDEQFF
TRBJ1-5 | TRBV5-1 | . | CASGPTGTSNQPQHF